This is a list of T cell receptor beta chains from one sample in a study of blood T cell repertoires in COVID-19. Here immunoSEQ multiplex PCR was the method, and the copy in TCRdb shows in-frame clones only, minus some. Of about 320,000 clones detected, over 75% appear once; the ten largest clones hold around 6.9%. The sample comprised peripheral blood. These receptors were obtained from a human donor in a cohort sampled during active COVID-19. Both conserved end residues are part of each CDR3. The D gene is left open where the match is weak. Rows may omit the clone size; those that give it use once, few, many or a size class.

CDR3 protein: CASSQGTSDVDTQYF; CDR3 DNA: TGTGCCAGCAGCCAAGGGACTAGCGACGTAGATACGCAGTATTTT; clone size: -; CDR3 length: 15; D gene: TRBD2; J gene: TRBJ2-3; V gene: TRBV3-1/TRBV3-2
CDR3 protein: CASSPQQGSVYEQYF; CDR3 DNA: TGTGCCAGCAGCCCCCAACAGGGTTCGGTCTACGAGCAGTACTTC; clone size: -; CDR3 length: 15; D gene: -; J gene: TRBJ2-7; V gene: TRBV11-2
CDR3 protein: CATSREGQGGVAFF; CDR3 DNA: TGTGCCACCAGCAGAGAGGGACAGGGAGGGGTAGCTTTCTTT; clone size: -; CDR3 length: 14; D gene: TRBD1; J gene: TRBJ1-1; V gene: TRBV15
CDR3 protein: CASSPRQYEQYF; CDR3 DNA: TGTGCCAGCTCACCACGACAATACGAGCAGTACTTC; clone size: -; CDR3 length: 12; D gene: -; J gene: TRBJ2-7; V gene: TRBV18
CDR3 protein: CASSLDGRGYEQYF; CDR3 DNA: TGTGCCAGCAGCTTAGATGGCAGGGGATACGAGCAGTACTTC; clone size: -; CDR3 length: 14; D gene: -; J gene: TRBJ2-7; V gene: TRBV7-9
CDR3 protein: CAWSASGYEQYF; CDR3 DNA: TGTGCCTGGAGTGCTAGCGGTTACGAGCAGTACTTC; clone size: -; CDR3 length: 12; D gene: TRBD2; J gene: TRBJ2-7; V gene: TRBV30
CDR3 protein: CASTQSRDRGGYTF; CDR3 DNA: TGTGCCAGCACCCAAAGCCGGGACAGGGGGGGCTACACCTTC; clone size: few; CDR3 length: 14; D gene: TRBD1; J gene: TRBJ1-2; V gene: TRBV6-5
CDR3 protein: CAWSYPGTYPYEQYF; CDR3 DNA: TGTGCCTGGAGTTACCCCGGGACATATCCCTACGAGCAGTACTTC; clone size: once; CDR3 length: 15; D gene: -; J gene: TRBJ2-7; V gene: TRBV30
CDR3 protein: CASSFGLILDTEAFF; CDR3 DNA: TGTGCCAGCAGCTTCGGACTCATATTGGATACTGAAGCTTTCTTT; clone size: -; CDR3 length: 15; D gene: -; J gene: TRBJ1-1; V gene: TRBV5-5
CDR3 protein: CASSEKTGAMNTEAFF; CDR3 DNA: TGTGCCAGCAGCGAGAAAACAGGGGCAATGAACACTGAAGCTTTCTTT; clone size: -; CDR3 length: 16; D gene: TRBD1; J gene: TRBJ1-1; V gene: TRBV7-3
CDR3 protein: CATGQVPYEQYF; CDR3 DNA: TGTGCCACAGGGCAGGTTCCCTACGAGCAGTACTTC; clone size: -; CDR3 length: 12; D gene: -; J gene: TRBJ2-7; V gene: TRBV19
CDR3 protein: CSVSTGNGNTIYF; CDR3 DNA: TGCAGCGTTTCTACAGGGAATGGAAACACCATATATTTT; clone size: -; CDR3 length: 13; D gene: -; J gene: TRBJ1-3; V gene: TRBV29-1
CDR3 protein: CAISEFGGAGTEAFF; CDR3 DNA: TGTGCCATCAGTGAGTTCGGAGGGGCGGGAACTGAAGCTTTCTTT; clone size: -; CDR3 length: 15; D gene: -; J gene: TRBJ1-1; V gene: TRBV10-3
CDR3 protein: CASSWEGGTDTQYF; CDR3 DNA: TGCGCCAGCAGCTGGGAAGGGGGTACAGATACGCAGTATTTT; clone size: -; CDR3 length: 14; D gene: -; J gene: TRBJ2-3; V gene: TRBV5-1
CDR3 protein: CASSQTHRSAEAFF; CDR3 DNA: TGTGCCAGCAGCCAAACGCACAGGTCTGCTGAAGCTTTCTTT; clone size: -; CDR3 length: 14; D gene: -; J gene: TRBJ1-1; V gene: TRBV14
CDR3 protein: CASSPRQISSTDTQYF; CDR3 DNA: TGTGCCAGCTCACCACGTCAGATTTCTAGCACAGATACGCAGTATTTT; clone size: -; CDR3 length: 16; D gene: -; J gene: TRBJ2-3; V gene: TRBV18
CDR3 protein: CSVSGSTDTQYF; CDR3 DNA: TGCAGCGTGAGCGGTAGCACAGATACGCAGTATTTT; clone size: -; CDR3 length: 12; D gene: -; J gene: TRBJ2-3; V gene: TRBV29-1
CDR3 protein: CASSPGFGSGRQETQYF; CDR3 DNA: TGTGCCAGCAGCCCCGGTTTTGGTAGCGGGAGACAAGAGACCCAGTACTTC; clone size: -; CDR3 length: 17; D gene: TRBD2; J gene: TRBJ2-5; V gene: TRBV5-4
CDR3 protein: CAWSRSGYEQYF; CDR3 DNA: TGTGCCTGGAGTCGGAGCGGATACGAGCAGTACTTC; clone size: -; CDR3 length: 12; D gene: -; J gene: TRBJ2-7; V gene: TRBV30
CDR3 protein: CASSPVVTGGQYF; CDR3 DNA: TGTGCCAGCAGCCCAGTGGTGACAGGCGGGCAGTACTTC; clone size: -; CDR3 length: 13; D gene: -; J gene: TRBJ2-7; V gene: TRBV7-9
CDR3 protein: CASSLPGQGAVNSPLHF; CDR3 DNA: TGTGCCAGCAGCTTACCGGGACAGGGGGCGGTAAATTCACCCCTCCACTTT; clone size: -; CDR3 length: 17; D gene: TRBD1; J gene: TRBJ1-6; V gene: TRBV5-4
CDR3 protein: CASSPFDTSNNSPLHF; CDR3 DNA: TGTGCCAGCAGCCCCTTTGACACTAGTAATAATTCACCCCTCCACTTT; clone size: few; CDR3 length: 16; D gene: -; J gene: TRBJ1-6; V gene: TRBV3-1/TRBV3-2
CDR3 protein: CASSAGQGIRSPLHF; CDR3 DNA: TGTGCCAGTAGTGCCGGACAGGGGATACGATCACCCCTCCACTTT; clone size: -; CDR3 length: 15; D gene: TRBD1; J gene: TRBJ1-6; V gene: TRBV19
CDR3 protein: CASSPEGGAGTEAFF; CDR3 DNA: TGTGCCAGCAGCCCTGAGGGAGGGGCGGGCACTGAAGCTTTCTTT; clone size: -; CDR3 length: 15; D gene: -; J gene: TRBJ1-1; V gene: TRBV3-1/TRBV3-2
CDR3 protein: CASSFGNTAYEQYF; CDR3 DNA: TGTGCCAGCAGCTTCGGAAACACAGCCTACGAGCAGTACTTC; clone size: -; CDR3 length: 14; D gene: -; J gene: TRBJ2-7; V gene: TRBV5-4
CDR3 protein: CASSQQGSSYNEQFF; CDR3 DNA: TGTGCCAGCAGCCAACAGGGGAGCTCCTACAATGAGCAGTTCTTC; clone size: -; CDR3 length: 15; D gene: TRBD1; J gene: TRBJ2-1; V gene: TRBV5-8
CDR3 protein: CASSSRVNSPLHF; CDR3 DNA: TGTGCCAGCAGTTCCAGGGTGAATTCACCCCTCCACTTT; clone size: -; CDR3 length: 13; D gene: -; J gene: TRBJ1-6; V gene: TRBV6-5
CDR3 protein: CSVHQTGGITEAFF; CDR3 DNA: TGCAGCGTTCACCAGACAGGGGGAATCACTGAAGCTTTCTTT; clone size: -; CDR3 length: 14; D gene: TRBD1; J gene: TRBJ1-1; V gene: TRBV29-1
CDR3 protein: CASSPDRGLAGGPSYNEQFF; CDR3 DNA: TGTGCCAGCAGCCCCGACAGAGGACTAGCGGGGGGGCCCTCCTACAATGAGCAGTTCTTC; clone size: -; CDR3 length: 20; D gene: TRBD2; J gene: TRBJ2-1; V gene: TRBV6-6
CDR3 protein: CATSDPGLAGQETQYF; CDR3 DNA: TGTGCCACCAGTGATCCTGGACTAGCGGGACAAGAGACCCAGTACTTC; clone size: once; CDR3 length: 16; D gene: TRBD2; J gene: TRBJ2-5; V gene: TRBV24-1
CDR3 protein: CASSLGQVSRRNYGYTF; CDR3 DNA: TGTGCCAGCAGCCTGGGACAGGTAAGTCGCCGTAACTATGGCTACACCTTC; clone size: -; CDR3 length: 17; D gene: TRBD1; J gene: TRBJ1-2; V gene: TRBV9
CDR3 protein: CASSLGAGPPLHF; CDR3 DNA: TGCGCCAGCAGCTTGGGTGCAGGGCCACCCCTCCACTTT; clone size: -; CDR3 length: 13; D gene: -; J gene: TRBJ1-6; V gene: TRBV5-1
CDR3 protein: CASSLGWTSALGELFF; CDR3 DNA: TGTGCCAGCAGCTTGGGGTGGACTAGCGCTCTCGGGGAGCTGTTTTTT; clone size: -; CDR3 length: 16; D gene: TRBD2; J gene: TRBJ2-2; V gene: TRBV5-6
CDR3 protein: CASSPETGRTEAFF; CDR3 DNA: TGTGCCAGCAGCCCCGAGACAGGGAGGACTGAAGCTTTCTTT; clone size: -; CDR3 length: 14; D gene: TRBD1; J gene: TRBJ1-1; V gene: TRBV7-8
CDR3 protein: CSASPTSGDSEQYF; CDR3 DNA: TGCAGTGCTAGTCCAACTAGCGGGGATTCCGAGCAGTACTTC; clone size: -; CDR3 length: 14; D gene: TRBD2; J gene: TRBJ2-7; V gene: TRBV20-1
CDR3 protein: CASSPFATRYSPLHF; CDR3 DNA: TGTGCCAGCAGCCCCTTCGCGACAAGATATTCACCCCTCCACTTT; clone size: few; CDR3 length: 15; D gene: -; J gene: TRBJ1-6; V gene: TRBV14
CDR3 protein: CASSPRLAGGQGDTQYF; CDR3 DNA: TGTGCCAGCAGCCCGCGACTAGCGGGGGGGCAGGGAGATACGCAGTATTTT; clone size: -; CDR3 length: 17; D gene: TRBD2; J gene: TRBJ2-3; V gene: TRBV3-1/TRBV3-2
CDR3 protein: CASSSGQGSGGYTF; CDR3 DNA: TGTGCCAGCTCATCGGGACAGGGGAGCGGTGGCTACACCTTC; clone size: -; CDR3 length: 14; D gene: TRBD1; J gene: TRBJ1-2; V gene: TRBV18
CDR3 protein: CASSSYRQGVKYTF; CDR3 DNA: TGTGCCAGCAGCTCCTATAGACAGGGGGTTAAGTACACCTTC; clone size: -; CDR3 length: 14; D gene: TRBD1; J gene: TRBJ1-2; V gene: TRBV13
CDR3 protein: CATSRRQGSNQPQHF; CDR3 DNA: TGTGCCACCAGCAGAAGACAGGGCAGCAATCAGCCCCAGCATTTT; clone size: once; CDR3 length: 15; D gene: TRBD1; J gene: TRBJ1-5; V gene: TRBV15
CDR3 protein: CASSLKLEYRNTDTQYF; CDR3 DNA: TGTGCCAGCAGCTTGAAGTTGGAGTACCGCAACACAGATACGCAGTATTTT; clone size: -; CDR3 length: 17; D gene: -; J gene: TRBJ2-3; V gene: TRBV5-4
CDR3 protein: CASSKRLAGLKREQFF; CDR3 DNA: TGTGCCAGTAGTAAAAGACTAGCGGGGTTAAAGCGTGAGCAGTTCTTC; clone size: -; CDR3 length: 16; D gene: TRBD2; J gene: TRBJ2-1; V gene: TRBV19
CDR3 protein: CASRQGAGSPLHF; CDR3 DNA: TGTGCCAGCAGACAGGGGGCGGGTTCACCCCTCCACTTT; clone size: -; CDR3 length: 13; D gene: TRBD1; J gene: TRBJ1-6; V gene: TRBV5-8
CDR3 protein: CASSIEPGKYGYTF; CDR3 DNA: TGTGCCAGTAGTATAGAACCAGGAAAGTATGGCTACACCTTC; clone size: few; CDR3 length: 14; D gene: -; J gene: TRBJ1-2; V gene: TRBV19
CDR3 protein: CASSFRLAVPDTQYF; CDR3 DNA: TGTGCCAGCAGCTTTCGACTAGCGGTCCCAGATACGCAGTATTTT; clone size: -; CDR3 length: 15; D gene: TRBD2; J gene: TRBJ2-3; V gene: TRBV11-2
CDR3 protein: CASKTQGNYGYTF; CDR3 DNA: TGTGCCAGCAAGACACAGGGGAACTATGGCTACACCTTC; clone size: -; CDR3 length: 13; D gene: TRBD1; J gene: TRBJ1-2; V gene: TRBV9
CDR3 protein: CASSSGTGGYGNTIYF; CDR3 DNA: TGTGCCAGCAGTTCTGGGACAGGGGGTTACGGAAACACCATATATTTT; clone size: -; CDR3 length: 16; D gene: TRBD1; J gene: TRBJ1-3; V gene: TRBV6-6
CDR3 protein: CASFGDLDYGYTF; CDR3 DNA: TGTGCCAGCTTCGGGGACTTGGACTATGGCTACACCTTC; clone size: -; CDR3 length: 13; D gene: -; J gene: TRBJ1-2; V gene: TRBV6-5
CDR3 protein: CASSGSVDEQFF; CDR3 DNA: TGTGCCTCCTCTGGGAGCGTCGATGAGCAGTTCTTC; clone size: -; CDR3 length: 12; D gene: -; J gene: TRBJ2-1; V gene: TRBV6-5
CDR3 protein: CASSFGLAGNQFF; CDR3 DNA: TGTGCCAGCAGTTTTGGACTAGCGGGGAACCAGTTCTTC; clone size: -; CDR3 length: 13; D gene: TRBD2; J gene: TRBJ2-1; V gene: TRBV27
CDR3 protein: CATSDSGSLYGYTF; CDR3 DNA: TGTGCCACCAGTGATTCAGGCAGCCTCTATGGCTACACCTTC; clone size: -; CDR3 length: 14; D gene: -; J gene: TRBJ1-2; V gene: TRBV24-1
CDR3 protein: CSVAQGGGNQPQHF; CDR3 DNA: TGCAGCGTTGCCCAGGGTGGCGGCAATCAGCCCCAGCATTTT; clone size: -; CDR3 length: 14; D gene: -; J gene: TRBJ1-5; V gene: TRBV29-1
CDR3 protein: CASSFQENYGYTF; CDR3 DNA: TGTGCCAGCAGCTTCCAGGAAAACTATGGCTACACCTTC; clone size: -; CDR3 length: 13; D gene: -; J gene: TRBJ1-2; V gene: TRBV5-5
CDR3 protein: CASGTGGKSDTQYF; CDR3 DNA: TGCGCCAGCGGAACAGGGGGGAAATCAGATACGCAGTATTTT; clone size: -; CDR3 length: 14; D gene: TRBD1; J gene: TRBJ2-3; V gene: TRBV10-2
CDR3 protein: CAISESRDRNTEAFF; CDR3 DNA: TGTGCCATCAGTGAGTCCCGGGACAGGAACACTGAAGCTTTCTTT; clone size: few; CDR3 length: 15; D gene: TRBD1; J gene: TRBJ1-1; V gene: TRBV10-3
CDR3 protein: CASSYGAGGAYEQYF; CDR3 DNA: TGTGCCAGCAGTTACGGGGCAGGGGGCGCGTACGAGCAGTACTTC; clone size: -; CDR3 length: 15; D gene: TRBD1; J gene: TRBJ2-7; V gene: TRBV6-5
CDR3 protein: CASSQQTGTHPQPQHF; CDR3 DNA: TGTGCCAGCAGCCAACAGACAGGGACTCACCCCCAGCCCCAGCATTTT; clone size: -; CDR3 length: 16; D gene: TRBD1; J gene: TRBJ1-5; V gene: TRBV7-2
CDR3 protein: CASSLTGTGADTQYF; CDR3 DNA: TGTGCCAGCAGTTTGACAGGGACGGGTGCAGATACGCAGTATTTT; clone size: -; CDR3 length: 15; D gene: TRBD1; J gene: TRBJ2-3; V gene: TRBV6-5
CDR3 protein: CATSDTPYGYTF; CDR3 DNA: TGTGCCACCAGTGATACTCCGTATGGCTACACCTTC; clone size: once; CDR3 length: 12; D gene: -; J gene: TRBJ1-2; V gene: TRBV24-1
CDR3 protein: CAWTYSGKGALGYTF; CDR3 DNA: TGTGCCTGGACTTACTCGGGGAAGGGGGCCCTGGGCTACACCTTC; clone size: few; CDR3 length: 15; D gene: TRBD1; J gene: TRBJ1-2; V gene: TRBV30